This T cell receptor (beta chain) was recovered during a study of T cells after somatic rescue of genetic block. Concerning this clone itself: Other DNA sequences in this sample translate to the same CDR3.

Measured with immunoSEQ multiplex PCR; TCRdb has only the in-frame clones, and not every one. The sample has roughly 65,000 clones; 85% to 95% are singletons. The V end was cut by 2 bases, the J end by 9 bases, with 14 bases between. The germline V gene has CDR1 MNHEY and CDR2 SVGAGI. The CDR3 contains 15 residues. This TCR came from a man aged 35 to 55. The sample comprised peripheral blood mononuclear cells (PBMCs). The chain links TRBV6-5 to TRBJ1-6; TRBD1 is a possible D gene (5 bases). CDR3 sequence reads: CASSYGGRIGSPLHF. The DNA for the CDR3 is TGTGCCAGCAGTTACGGGGGTCGAATAGGTTCACCCCTCCACTTT.